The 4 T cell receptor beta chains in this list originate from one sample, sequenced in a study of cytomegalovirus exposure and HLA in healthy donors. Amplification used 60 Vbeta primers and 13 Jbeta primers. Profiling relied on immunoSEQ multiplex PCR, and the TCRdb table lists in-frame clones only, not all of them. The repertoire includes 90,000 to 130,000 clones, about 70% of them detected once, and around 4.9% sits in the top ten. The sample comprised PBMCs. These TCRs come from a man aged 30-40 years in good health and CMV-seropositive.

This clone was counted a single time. For the CDR3, the DNA is TGTGCCAGCAGCGTAGCACCAGCGGGGGGACAGGCTGAAGCTTTCTTT. Amino acid sequence: CASSVAPAGGQAEAFF. The chain recombines TRBV9 with TRBJ1-1, with 8 bases aligning to TRBD1. CDR3 length equals 16 residues. V lost 0 bases to trimming and J lost 6 bases; unmatched junction nucleotides: 10. Germline V gene lookup returns CDR1 SGDLS and CDR2 YYNGEE.

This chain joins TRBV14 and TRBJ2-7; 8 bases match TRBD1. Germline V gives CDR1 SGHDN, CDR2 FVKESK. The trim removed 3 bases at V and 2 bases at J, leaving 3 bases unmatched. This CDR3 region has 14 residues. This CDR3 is CASSHGQGPYEQYF. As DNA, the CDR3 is TGTGCCAGCAGCCATGGACAGGGCCCCTACGAGCAGTACTTC.

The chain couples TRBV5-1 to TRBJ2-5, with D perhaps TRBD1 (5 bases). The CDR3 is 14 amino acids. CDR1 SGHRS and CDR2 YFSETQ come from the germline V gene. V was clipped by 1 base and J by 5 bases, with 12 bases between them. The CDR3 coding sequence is TGCGCCAGCAGCTTGATATCAAAGGGGGAGACCCAGTACTTC. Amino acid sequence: CASSLISKGETQYF.

The CDR3 spells CASSLGDREGANVLTF. CDR3 nucleotide sequence: TGTGCCAGCAGCTTGGGCGACAGGGAAGGGGCCAACGTCCTGACTTTC. The chain recombines TRBV5-4 with TRBJ2-6; 7 nucleotides match TRBD1. The CDR3 spans 16 residues. CDR1 is SGHNT and CDR2 is YYREEE in the germline V gene (reference sequence). Trimming removed 0 bases from V and 4 bases from J; junction bases left unmatched: 4.